A selection of T cell receptor beta chains follows, all from one sample in a study of OX40 agonist ivuxolimab in advanced cancers. Measured with immunoSEQ multiplex PCR; TCRdb has only the in-frame clones, and not every one. The sample lists over 60,000 clones, around 94% occurring once. The sequencing here drew on CD4+ or CD8+ T cells sorted from blood, taken in a trial of the OX40 agonist ivuxolimab. The receptors derive from an adult with an advanced solid tumor such as melanoma, head and neck, liver or kidney cancer. Each CDR3 is given with its conserved first and last residue. Each record gives: clone size, D gene, V gene, J gene, CDR3 DNA, CDR3 protein. The D gene is left open where the match is weak. Part of the rows lack a size; the others show once, few, many or a class for expanded clones.

size: few
D: -
V: TRBV11-2
J: TRBJ1-1
DNA: TGTGCCAGCAGCTTAGAGGGGGGTAATAGCGAAGCTTTCTTT
CDR3: CASSLEGGNSEAFF

size: -
D: -
V: TRBV10-3
J: TRBJ1-5
DNA: TGTGCCATCAGTGATGTGGGGGCGGATCAGCCCCAGCATTTT
CDR3: CAISDVGADQPQHF

size: -
D: -
V: TRBV7-2
J: TRBJ2-1
DNA: TGTGCCAGCAGCTTAGCTTGGGGGGGCCCTTACAATGAGCAGTTCTTC
CDR3: CASSLAWGGPYNEQFF

size: -
D: TRBD1
V: TRBV11-2
J: TRBJ2-3
DNA: TGTGCCAGCAGCTTAGGGGACAGGGGGGCTAGCACAGATACGCAGTATTTT
CDR3: CASSLGDRGASTDTQYF

size: -
D: -
V: TRBV5-6
J: TRBJ2-7
DNA: TGTGCCAGCAGCCTATCCGGTACAGGGTTCAACGAGCAGTACTTC
CDR3: CASSLSGTGFNEQYF

size: -
D: -
V: TRBV30
J: TRBJ1-3
DNA: TGTGCCTGGAGTGTTATCAAGGACTTAGGAAACACCATATATTTT
CDR3: CAWSVIKDLGNTIYF

size: few
D: -
V: TRBV25-1
J: TRBJ1-6
DNA: TGTGCCAGCAGTGAATCCCAAGGAGCCCGATCACCCCTCCACTTT
CDR3: CASSESQGARSPLHF

size: -
D: -
V: TRBV28
J: TRBJ2-7
DNA: TGTGCCAGCAGTCCCCCTAAAGACTACGAGCAGTACTTC
CDR3: CASSPPKDYEQYF

size: once
D: -
V: TRBV12-5
J: TRBJ2-7
DNA: TGTGCTAGTGGTTTGCCTGGGGGTTCTTCCTACGAGCAGTACTTC
CDR3: CASGLPGGSSYEQYF

size: -
D: -
V: TRBV27
J: TRBJ2-7
DNA: TGTGCCAGCAGTTCGCTCGGGCTAACAACTACCTACGAGCAGTACTTC
CDR3: CASSSLGLTTTYEQYF

size: -
D: TRBD1
V: TRBV6-5
J: TRBJ1-2
DNA: TGTGCCAGCAGTTTTAAGCAGGGGGGTGGGCCCTATGGCTACACCTTC
CDR3: CASSFKQGGGPYGYTF

size: -
D: -
V: TRBV7-9
J: TRBJ2-3
DNA: TGTGCCAGCAGCTTAGTGCAGGGAGCCACAGATACGCAGTATTTT
CDR3: CASSLVQGATDTQYF

size: -
D: TRBD1
V: TRBV9
J: TRBJ2-1
DNA: TGTGCCAGCAGCTCCACAGGGGTCGATGAGCAGTTCTTC
CDR3: CASSSTGVDEQFF

size: -
D: -
V: TRBV28
J: TRBJ2-5
DNA: TGTGCCAGCAGTCCGCCATCCGACAGAAAACAAGAGACCCAGTACTTC
CDR3: CASSPPSDRKQETQYF

size: once
D: TRBD1
V: TRBV28
J: TRBJ1-1
DNA: TGTGCCAGCAGTCCAAACAGGGGAATGACTGAAGCTTTCTTT
CDR3: CASSPNRGMTEAFF

size: -
D: -
V: TRBV4-3
J: TRBJ2-5
DNA: TGCGCCAGCAGCCAAGGTCTGGGGGTTACTCCTTCGTACCAAGAGACCCAGTACTTC
CDR3: CASSQGLGVTPSYQETQYF

size: -
D: TRBD1
V: TRBV15
J: TRBJ2-1
DNA: TGTGCCACCAGCAGATGGGACAGAAACAATGAGCAGTTCTTC
CDR3: CATSRWDRNNEQFF